The rows below give T cell receptor beta chains drawn from one sample of a study of blood T cell repertoires in COVID-19. Sequencing was performed with immunoSEQ multiplex PCR; in TCRdb, only in-frame clones are kept and a portion is missing. Altogether under 250,000 clones are present, about 82% being singletons, with the ten largest covering about 2.4%. Specimen: peripheral blood. These receptor sequences come from a woman in her 70s with COVID-19, enrolled during active disease. The conserved cysteine and the conserved F or W are not part of the CDR3 here.

TRBJ2-5	TRBV14	ASSQGGGRRSETQY
TRBJ2-3	TRBV24-1	ATSREYAATDTQY
TRBJ2-5	TRBV7-2	ASSLEYSQETQY
TRBJ2-7	TRBV2	ASSRGQGYEQY
TRBJ1-5	TRBV6-5	ASSSTGTGGNQPQH
TRBJ1-2	TRBV6-6	ASISTGGEYDGYT
TRBJ2-1	TRBV5-1	ASSEASGGRNEQF
TRBJ1-4	TRBV30	AWDPRAGATNEKLF
TRBJ2-7	TRBV23-1	ASSHTLRVELSYEQY
TRBJ1-5	TRBV6-5	ASSRGAGNQPQH
TRBJ2-2	TRBV7-6	ASSITSGHTGELF
TRBJ1-2	TRBV5-5	ASSFSIGVRGYT
TRBJ1-2	TRBV7-9	ASSLEVEGYT
TRBJ2-7	TRBV18	ASSPLRQGGAYEQY
TRBJ1-2	TRBV5-4	ASSLAGQGGRGYT
TRBJ1-5	TRBV19	ASTTTRGGNQPQH
TRBJ1-4	TRBV19	ASRERGGTANEKLF
TRBJ2-3	TRBV20-1	SATLSDTQY
TRBJ1-1	TRBV29-1	SVWDRNTEAF
TRBJ1-3	TRBV7-8	ASSSLAFVGNTIY
TRBJ1-1	TRBV29-1	SAYSSKAF
TRBJ2-3	TRBV24-1	ATSEGGSMADTQY
TRBJ2-3	TRBV11-2	ASSFTRGGLDTQY
TRBJ2-2	TRBV19	ATKRDNTGELF
TRBJ1-4	TRBV19	ATRTGEKLF
TRBJ2-1	TRBV5-4	ASSLSASTGNEQF
TRBJ2-5	TRBV27	ASSGRLSETQY
TRBJ2-1	TRBV6-2/TRBV6-3	ASSYSGGLYNEQF
TRBJ1-2	TRBV6-5	ASVVGQGAWGYT
TRBJ1-4	TRBV9	ASSPRGTLNEKLF
TRBJ1-2	TRBV5-4	ASQPSTGTGYGYT
TRBJ2-7	TRBV6-6	ASSLSGRAPSEQY
TRBJ1-2	TRBV18	ASSPLRDSYGYT
TRBJ2-2	TRBV18	ASSLAGELF
TRBJ2-3	TRBV7-3	ASSLGGARTDTQY
TRBJ1-2	TRBV24-1	ATSDSQTGLGYT
TRBJ2-1	TRBV7-3	ASSSREARGGANEQF
TRBJ1-1	TRBV19	ASSPQSHRQGVNTEAF
TRBJ2-5	TRBV5-1	ASRNRGGPEETQY
TRBJ2-1	TRBV2	ASSERSLAGGNEQF
TRBJ2-5	TRBV18	ASLLTIQETQY
TRBJ2-1	TRBV4-2	ASSQVLAASYNEQF
TRBJ2-2	TRBV5-6	ASSLGWRPNTGELF
TRBJ1-2	TRBV3-1/TRBV3-2	ASSQDPGGPGYT
TRBJ1-3	TRBV19	ASSMVVEPLPIY
TRBJ1-3	TRBV4-3	ASSQSLYSSAGNTIY
TRBJ2-1	TRBV7-9	ASSLGLARNEQF
TRBJ1-5	TRBV6-2/TRBV6-3	ASSYSTGFQPQH
TRBJ1-1	TRBV11-3	ASSLDQGQDTEAF
TRBJ1-4	TRBV29-1	SGGTGADEKLF
TRBJ1-2	TRBV27	ASSGRGNYGYT
TRBJ1-2	TRBV6-5	ASSSRRGGYT
TRBJ1-5	TRBV10-3	AIGGMGGAQPQH
TRBJ1-1	TRBV6-5	ASIPGQAYTEAF
TRBJ1-1	TRBV11-3	ASSHFGEGNTEAF
TRBJ1-5	TRBV2	ASSDQGDQPQH